The 14 T cell receptor beta chains given below trace back to one sample, sequenced in a study of blood T cell repertoires in COVID-19. Here immunoSEQ multiplex PCR was the method, and the copy in TCRdb shows in-frame clones only, minus some. The data contain 230,000 or so clones, roughly 80% of them singletons. Sequenced material: peripheral blood. The source is a man aged 30-40 years with active or convalescent COVID-19.

The V gene is TRBV7-8, the J gene TRBJ2-7; 10 nucleotides match TRBD1. V lost 3 bases, J lost 5 bases, and 13 bases stayed unmatched. This CDR3 has 17 residues. Germline lookup yields CDR1 SGHVS and CDR2 FQNEAQ. The CDR3 DNA sequence: TGTGCCAGCAGCTTCTCCACCTTTGACAGGGGGCTCCACGAGCAGTACTTC. Protein: CASSFSTFDRGLHEQYF.

This chain uses TRBV30 with TRBJ1-2; 7 nucleotides match TRBD1. Trimming at V came to 2 bases and at J to 8 bases, leaving 5 bases not matched to a gene. Germline-derived CDR1 and CDR2 are GTSNPN and SVGIG (reference sequence). The CDR3 consists of 12 residues. The CDR3 sequence: CAWSLGTAGYTF. The CDR3 DNA is TGTGCCTGGAGTCTCGGGACAGCCGGCTACACCTTC. Combining the CDR3 with reference TRBV30 and TRBJ1-2 gives the whole variable domain SQTIHQWPATLVQPVGSPLSLECTVEGTSNPNLYWYRQAAGRGLQLLFYSVGIGQISSEVPQNLSASRPQDRQFILSSKKLLLSDSGFYLCAWSLGTAGYTFGSGTRLTVV.

The V call is TRBV2, the J call TRBJ2-1; tentatively, D is TRBD1 (5 bases). Germline assignment: CDR1 SNHLY and CDR2 FYNNEI. V was trimmed by 10 bases and J by 8 bases, leaving 15 bases between them. The CDR3 has 12 amino acids. The CDR3: CATGVQGHEQFF. Here the CDR3 DNA reads TGTGCCACCGGTGTTCAGGGTCATGAGCAGTTCTTC.

This chain connects TRBV5-1 to TRBJ1-2, with D possibly TRBD1 on 5 matching bases. Germline loops: CDR1 SGHRS, CDR2 YFSETQ. Trimming left V 0 bases short and J 6 bases short, with 9 bases between. CDR3 length equals 13 residues. The CDR3 coding sequence is TGCGCCAGCAGCTTGGTGGGGCAGGATGGCTACACCTTC. Protein sequence: CASSLVGQDGYTF. Complete variable domain (other parts from reference TRBV5-1 and TRBJ1-2): KAGVTQTPRYLIKTRGQQVTLSCSPISGHRSVSWYQQTPGQGLQFLFEYFSETQRNKGNFPGRFSGRQFSNSRSEMNVSTLELGDSALYLCASSLVGQDGYTFGSGTRLTVV.

A remark on this clone: The same CDR3 also results from other DNA sequences found in this sample. The chain joins TRBV18 to TRBJ1-3, with D hard to call. Trimming removed 1 base at V and 2 bases at J, with 6 bases between. Germline V gene sequence: CDR1 KGHSH, CDR2 LQKENI. This CDR3 contains 14 residues. The CDR3 DNA follows: TGTGCCAGCTCACCACAGGGAGCTGGAAACACCATATATTTT. It codes for CASSPQGAGNTIYF.

This rearrangement joins TRBV14 to TRBJ2-4; possibly TRBD2 for D (6 bases). Germline assignment: CDR1 SGHDN and CDR2 FVKESK. This CDR3 contains 16 residues. The germline V and J ends were trimmed by 8 bases and 0 bases, with 17 bases remaining between them. CDR3 region: CASGLQDRLAKNIQYF. The CDR3 DNA reads as TGTGCCAGCGGACTACAGGACCGTTTAGCCAAAAACATTCAGTACTTC. Using reference TRBV14 and TRBJ2-4 for the parts outside the CDR3, the full variable domain is EAGVTQFPSHSVIEKGQTVTLRCDPISGHDNLYWYRRVMGKEIKFLLHFVKESKQDESGMPNNRFLAERTGGTYSTLKVQPAELEDSGVYFCASGLQDRLAKNIQYFGAGTRLSVL.

The CDR3 nucleotides are TGTGCCAGCAGCGCCGGGGGCACTGAAGCTTTCTTT. This codes for CASSAGGTEAFF. J is TRBJ1-1 and V is TRBV6-2 or TRBV6-3; tentative D call: TRBD1 (5 bases). CDR1 MNHEY and CDR2 SVGEGT come from the germline V gene. The CDR3 contains 12 residues. Between the trimmed V and J ends, which lost 6 bases and 4 bases, there was a span of 9 bases.

This clone showed up just a few times. The rearrangement uses TRBV5-6 and TRBJ2-4; D uncertain. The CDR3 loop spans 13 amino acids. Germline CDR1 SGHDT, CDR2 YYEEEE. Trimming shortened V by 3 bases and J by 8 bases, and 12 bases separated the two germline ends. The CDR3 here is CASSSTTWDIQYF. CDR3 sequence (DNA): TGTGCCAGCAGCTCTACTACATGGGACATTCAGTACTTC.

The table lists this clone with a count of one. This chain links TRBV7-2 with TRBJ2-1; 13 nucleotides match TRBD2. V shed 5 bases, J shed 0 bases, and the junction held 10 bases outside the gene matches. This CDR3 is 19 amino acids long. Per the germline V gene, CDR1 is SGHTA and CDR2 is FQGNSA. The CDR3 loop is CASSPAGLAGRSSYNEQFF. The CDR3 DNA reads TGTGCCAGCAGCCCTGCGGGACTAGCGGGGAGAAGCTCCTACAATGAGCAGTTCTTC.

This chain uses TRBV7-9 with TRBJ2-7; 9 nucleotides align to TRBD1. This CDR3 is 14 amino acids long. After removal of 6 bases from V and 0 bases from J, the junction contained 3 bases not matched to a gene. CDR1 is SEHNR and CDR2 is FQNEAQ in the germline V gene (reference sequence). The CDR3 nucleotides are TGTGCCAGCAGGGGACAGGGAGGCTCCTACGAGCAGTACTTC. It yields the protein CASRGQGGSYEQYF.

The genes are TRBV4-1 and TRBJ2-1; 8 bases align to TRBD1. With 6 bases clipped from V and 2 bases from J, the junction kept 6 bases outside the gene matches. CDR3 length equals 15 residues. In germline, CDR1 is MGHRA, CDR2 YSYEKL. CDR3 protein: CASSPGTGPYNEQFF. CDR3 coding DNA: TGCGCCAGCAGTCCCGGGACAGGCCCCTACAATGAGCAGTTCTTC.

This sequence joins TRBV9 and TRBJ1-3; D is perhaps TRBD1 (5 bases). CDR3 size: 17 residues. Trimming shortened V by 4 bases and J by 4 bases, and 21 bases separated the two germline ends. Germline-derived CDR1 and CDR2 are SGDLS and YYNGEE. The CDR3 sequence is CASSPAGPGISGNTIYF. The CDR3 coding sequence is TGTGCCAGCAGCCCCGCCGGGCCAGGGATTAGCGGAAACACCATATATTTT.

The gene calls are TRBV5-1 and TRBJ1-5; a possible D gene is TRBD1 (5 bases). The CDR3 is 14 amino acids. Trimming left V 7 bases short and J 4 bases short, with 15 bases between. Germline V gene lookup returns CDR1 SGHRS and CDR2 YFSETQ. The CDR3 sequence: CASAPDPGNQPQHF. CDR3 nucleotides: TGCGCCAGCGCCCCGGACCCAGGGAATCAGCCCCAGCATTTT.

V usage is TRBV7-9 and J usage is TRBJ2-7; 7 bases map to TRBD2. Germline V gene data show CDR1 as SEHNR and CDR2 as FQNEAQ (reference sequence). V was clipped by 1 base and J by 5 bases; unmatched bases: 17. The CDR3 runs to 18 residues. CDR3 DNA sequence: TGTGCCAGCAGCTTAGGCCCCCCAAGGACTAGTCGAGGGAACGAGCAGTACTTC. As protein: CASSLGPPRTSRGNEQYF.